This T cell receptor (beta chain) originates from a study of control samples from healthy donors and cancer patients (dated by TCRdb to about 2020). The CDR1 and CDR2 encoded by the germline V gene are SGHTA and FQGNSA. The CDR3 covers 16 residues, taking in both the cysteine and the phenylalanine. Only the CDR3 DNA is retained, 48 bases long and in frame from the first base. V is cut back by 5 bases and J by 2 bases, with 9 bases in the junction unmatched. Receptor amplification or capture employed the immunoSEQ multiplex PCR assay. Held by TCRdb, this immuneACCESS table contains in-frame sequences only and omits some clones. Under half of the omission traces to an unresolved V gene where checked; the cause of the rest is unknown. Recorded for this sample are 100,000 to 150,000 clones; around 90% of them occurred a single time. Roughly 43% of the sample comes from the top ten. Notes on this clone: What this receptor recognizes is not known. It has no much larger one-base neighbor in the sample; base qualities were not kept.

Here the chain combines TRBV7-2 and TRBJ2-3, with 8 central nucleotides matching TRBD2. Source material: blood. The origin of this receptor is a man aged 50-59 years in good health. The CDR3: CASSARGGLDTDTQYF. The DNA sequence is TGTGCCAGCAGCGCCCGGGGGGGCCTCGACACAGATACGCAGTATTTT.